This is a list of T cell receptor beta chains from one sample in a study of OX40 agonist ivuxolimab in advanced cancers. The repertoire was sequenced with immunoSEQ multiplex PCR; TCRdb's copy has only in-frame clones and lacks some. The table has 70,000 to 85,000 clones, more than 70% seen once. The sample in question was CD4+ or CD8+ T cells sorted from blood, obtained in a trial of the OX40 agonist ivuxolimab. These receptors were collected from an adult with an advanced solid tumor such as melanoma, head and neck, liver or kidney cancer. Each CDR3 is given with its conserved first and last residue. Each record gives: J gene, V gene, clone size, D gene, CDR3 protein, CDR3 DNA. The D gene is left open where the match is weak. Size is omitted from some rows. Given values are once, few, many or a class for expanded clones.

TRBJ1-1	TRBV5-1	.	.	CASSPTGNTEAFF	TGCGCCAGCAGCCCGACAGGGAACACTGAAGCTTTCTTT
TRBJ1-1	TRBV28	.	.	CASGRNTEAFF	TGTGCCAGCGGGCGGAACACTGAAGCTTTCTTT
TRBJ2-7	TRBV6-1	few	TRBD1	CASRDRGRFYEQYF	TGTGCCAGCAGGGACAGGGGGCGTTTCTACGAGCAGTACTTC
TRBJ1-5	TRBV28	.	.	CASSLGVGVSNQPQHF	TGTGCCAGCAGTTTAGGGGTAGGGGTGAGCAATCAGCCCCAGCATTTT
TRBJ2-7	TRBV18	.	TRBD1	CASQGQGSYEQYF	TGTGCCAGCCAAGGACAGGGTTCTTACGAGCAGTACTTC
TRBJ2-1	TRBV20-1	.	.	CSATGTQQFF	TGCAGTGCTACTGGGACCCAGCAGTTCTTC
TRBJ2-7	TRBV5-6	.	TRBD2	CASSQPRPSGSHEQYF	TGTGCCAGCAGCCAACCCAGGCCCAGCGGGAGCCACGAGCAGTACTTC
TRBJ1-2	TRBV28	.	.	CASSWVTQANYGYTF	TGTGCCAGCAGTTGGGTCACCCAGGCTAACTATGGCTACACCTTC
TRBJ2-3	TRBV5-1	.	TRBD2	CASSLVVSGSRADTQYF	TGCGCCAGCAGCTTGGTAGTTAGCGGGAGTAGGGCAGATACGCAGTATTTT
TRBJ2-1	TRBV30	.	.	CAWSANLWQAEQFF	TGTGCCTGGAGTGCCAATCTATGGCAGGCTGAGCAGTTCTTC
TRBJ1-1	TRBV2	.	.	CASRSEGVSLEAFF	TGTGCCAGCAGGTCCGAGGGGGTCAGTTTGGAAGCTTTCTTT
TRBJ1-3	TRBV11-2	.	TRBD1	CASSLTLTTGLGGNTIYF	TGTGCCAGCAGCTTGACCTTGACGACAGGGCTGGGAGGAAACACCATATATTTT
TRBJ1-3	TRBV14	few	.	CASSLAVGNTIYF	TGTGCCAGCAGCCTCGCGGTGGGAAACACCATATATTTT
TRBJ2-7	TRBV5-8	.	.	CASSPVGGAYEQYF	TGTGCCAGCAGCCCGGTAGGTGGGGCATACGAGCAGTACTTC
TRBJ1-2	TRBV10-3	.	.	CAISVGERYGYTF	TGTGCCATCAGTGTTGGGGAACGCTATGGCTACACCTTC